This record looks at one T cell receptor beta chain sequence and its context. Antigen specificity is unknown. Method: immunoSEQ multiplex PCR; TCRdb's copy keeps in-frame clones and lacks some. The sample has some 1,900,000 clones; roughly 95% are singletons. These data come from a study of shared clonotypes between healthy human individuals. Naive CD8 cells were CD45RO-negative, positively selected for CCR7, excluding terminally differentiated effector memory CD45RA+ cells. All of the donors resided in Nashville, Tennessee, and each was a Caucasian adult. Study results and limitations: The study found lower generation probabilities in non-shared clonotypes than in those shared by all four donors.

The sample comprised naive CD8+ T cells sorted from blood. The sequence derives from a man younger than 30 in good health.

The CDR3 loop reads CARKGTGSYEQYF. CDR3 bases: TGTGCCAGGAAGGGGACAGGGAGCTACGAGCAGTACTTC. The chain carries TRBV2 and TRBJ2-7; 9 bases are a match to TRBD1. The ends lost 9 bases at V and 3 bases at J; junction bases unmatched: 6. The CDR3 has 13 amino acids. Germline CDR1 and CDR2: SNHLY and FYNNEI. The entire variable domain, with the rest obtained from reference TRBV2 and TRBJ2-7, is as follows: EPEVTQTPSHQVTQMGQEVILRCVPISNHLYFYWYRQILGQKVEFLVSFYNNEISEKSEIFDDQFSVERPDGSNFTLKIRSTKLEDSAMYFCARKGTGSYEQYFGPGTRLTVT.